What follows describes a single T cell receptor beta chain. Libraries were prepared by immunoSEQ multiplex PCR; TCRdb keeps only in-frame clonotypes and omits some of them. The sample lists 90,000 to 100,000 clones; around 85% were seen once. The CDR3 has 16 residues. Germline V lookup: CDR1 SGHTA, CDR2 FQGTGA. Germline trimming cut 5 bases from V and 2 bases from J; bases unmatched to any gene: 3. The sample originates from a study of OX40 agonist ivuxolimab in advanced cancers. This chain joins TRBV7-3 and TRBJ2-6; TRBD2 agrees at 10 bases. This clonotype originated in an adult with an advanced solid tumor such as melanoma, head and neck, liver or kidney cancer. Here the sequenced sample was CD4+ or CD8+ T cells sorted from blood, taken in a trial of the OX40 agonist ivuxolimab. The CDR3 sequence: CASSPSGGTGANVLTF. For the CDR3, the DNA is TGTGCCAGCAGCCCTAGCGGGGGCACTGGGGCCAACGTCCTGACTTTC.